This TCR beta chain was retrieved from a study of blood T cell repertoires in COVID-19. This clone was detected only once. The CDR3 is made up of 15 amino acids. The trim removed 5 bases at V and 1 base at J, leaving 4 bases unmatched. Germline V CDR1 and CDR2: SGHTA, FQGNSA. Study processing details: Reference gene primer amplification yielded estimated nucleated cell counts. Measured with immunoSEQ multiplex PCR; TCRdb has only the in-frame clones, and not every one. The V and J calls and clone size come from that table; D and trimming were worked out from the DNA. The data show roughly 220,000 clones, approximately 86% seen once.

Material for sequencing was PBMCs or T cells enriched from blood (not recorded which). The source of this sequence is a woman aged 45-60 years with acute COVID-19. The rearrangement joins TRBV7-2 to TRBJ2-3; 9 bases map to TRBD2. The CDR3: CASSPSGIGTDTQYF. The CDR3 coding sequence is TGTGCCAGCAGCCCTAGCGGGATAGGCACAGATACGCAGTATTTT.